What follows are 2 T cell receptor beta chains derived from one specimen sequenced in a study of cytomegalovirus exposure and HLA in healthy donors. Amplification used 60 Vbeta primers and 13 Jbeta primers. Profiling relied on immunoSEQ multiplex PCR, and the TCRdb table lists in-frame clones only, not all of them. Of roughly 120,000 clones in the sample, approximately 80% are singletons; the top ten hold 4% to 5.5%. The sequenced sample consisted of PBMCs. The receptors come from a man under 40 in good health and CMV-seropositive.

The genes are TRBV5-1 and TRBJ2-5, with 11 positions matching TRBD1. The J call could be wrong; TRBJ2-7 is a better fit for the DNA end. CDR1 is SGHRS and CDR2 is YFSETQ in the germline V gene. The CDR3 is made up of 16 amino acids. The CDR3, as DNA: TGCGCCAGCAGCCTGATGGGACAGGGGGGTGTGGACGAGCAGTACTTC. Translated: CASSLMGQGGVDEQYF.

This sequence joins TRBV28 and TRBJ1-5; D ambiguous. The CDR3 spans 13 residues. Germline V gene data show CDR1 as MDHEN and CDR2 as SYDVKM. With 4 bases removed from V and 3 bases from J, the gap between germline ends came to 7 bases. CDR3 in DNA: TGTGCCAGCAGTTGGGCAAACAATCAGCCCCAGCATTTT. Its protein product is CASSWANNQPQHF.